The entry below gives a single T cell receptor beta chain sequence along with its context. Its target is not known. The CDR3 has 16 amino acids. Broader study findings: Tumor-infiltrating Treg TCR alpha and beta sequences overlapped most with tumor naive CD4+ T cells, then blood naive. Tumor memory CD4+ T cell TCR gene usage clustered with blood and lymph node memory CD4+ cells and lymph node naive CD4+ cells.

Treg sorting used a CD4+CD25+CD127-/low gate. TCRdb ran MiXCR on the 5' RACE reads and lists one entry per CDR3 protein. The sample has 50,000 to 60,000 distinct CDR3 sequences; more than 20% are singletons. This clonotype was obtained from a female donor with breast cancer. What was sequenced was tumor-infiltrating Tregs sorted from the breast tumor. The chain links TRBV21-1 to TRBJ2-1; TRBD1, the table's D call, lacks a check against the DNA. TRBV21-1 is noted as a pseudogene. The CDR3 region has the DNA TGTGCCAGCAGCAACCCCACCCCGGTAAGGGGCAATGAGCAGTTCTTC. Its protein is CASSNPTPVRGNEQFF.